This section outlines one T cell receptor beta chain sequence together with its context. The antigen it binds to is not known. It is likely a read error, because the conserved phenylalanine at the end of the CDR3 is missing. Amplification of TCR beta CDR3 regions was carried out from RNA transcripts. For the first round of RT-PCR on the TCR CDR3, the HTBI primer set was used together with the Qiagen OneStep RT-PCR kit. Libraries were constructed in a second round of multiplex PCR, after which size selection and purification were performed. Sequencing of the libraries was done on an Illumina HiSeq2000 using paired-end 100 bp reads. The paper's data handling went like this. SOAPnuke was used to process the raw data, throwing out any read that contained adapters or uncalled bases, had a mean Phred below 15, or lacked an exact constant-primer or identifier match. High-quality paired reads were merged using COPE v1.2.5, and each unique nucleotide sequence was defined as a clonotype. Clonotypes were aligned to IMGT TRBV, TRBD and TRBJ reference segments using MiTCR v1.1. The analysis was restricted to V-J combinations with a frequency above 0.0001, which together covered roughly 99% of the repertoires. A TCS score was defined as the ratio of F50 (clonal expansion) to E x V (chaos), with BLOSUM62-based TCRdist applied between CDR3 peptides within each V-J. Welch's t-statistics and random forest reduced fewer than 600 V-J features to under 15, which were used in a naive Bayes classifier (R e1071). TCRdb trimmed public reads at Q25 via fastp, called clones via MiXCR and kept in-frame beta chains. Under each unique CDR3 protein, matching rows form one entry showing the most common genes and DNA. Clone size and V and J calls follow TCRdb, not the original study. The sample table lists over 500,000 distinct CDR3 sequences, 15% to 20% of them with a count of one. The top ten constitute 17% of the sample.

The germline V gene (reference sequence) supplies CDR1 MNHEY and CDR2 SMNVEV. The length of the CDR3 is 15 amino acids, counting both ends. The entry retains the CDR3 DNA only, 45 bases that are in frame from base 1. Here V drops 5 bases and J drops 4 bases, and the junction holds 5 bases not matched to any gene. The sample comes from a study of T cells in Graves' hyperthyroidism and ophthalmopathy (dated by TCRdb to the late 2010s). Regarding the study in general: Peripheral blood samples were taken at the time of initial diagnosis, prior to any treatment. To identify distinguishing TCR V-J signatures, a discovery cohort of about 95 patients was used, comprising some 43 with Graves' ophthalmopathy and around 57 with stable Graves' hyperthyroidism. Prospective prediction of ophthalmopathy was tested in an independent validation cohort consisting of some 19 hyperthyroidism patients and over 15 patients who later progressed to ophthalmopathy. The 100 discovery patients were randomly split 7:3 into training and test sets. Thyroid tissue and blood T-cell repertoires from over 5 Graves' hyperthyroidism patients were also compared in the study. After blood sampling, hyperthyroidism patients were treated with methimazole at a starting dose of 30 mg daily, and ophthalmopathy patients were treated with high-dose intravenous methylprednisolone. TCR Vbeta CDR3 sequencing of roughly 140 peripheral blood samples (roughly 43 ophthalmopathy, 75 to 80 hyperthyroidism and roughly 17 progressor patients) is reported in the paper. Paper-wide results and their limitations: In validation, the model predicted progression to ophthalmopathy a median of roughly 6.1 months before onset, with approximately 68% sensitivity and around 76% specificity. Blood samples also contained most of the expanded thyroid clonotypes (frequency above 0.001), which suggests that blood repertoires may reflect thyroid immune responses. A model built on a 13 V-J signature distinguished ophthalmopathy from stable hyperthyroidism, reaching 87.88% sensitivity and about 81% specificity in cross-validation and 80%/75% in testing. No statistical method was used to fix the sample size in advance, and group allocation was not hidden from the investigators.

Ophthalmopathy patients had moderately to severely active disease, with a Clinical Activity Score of 3 or more, a NOSPECS grade of 4 or more, and a disease duration of less than 3 months. Any patient with an uncontrolled infection, another autoimmune disease, pregnancy or lactation was excluded. Diagnoses were established on the basis of clinical symptoms, serum thyroxine and TRAb, thyroid ultrasound, and orbital computed tomography. PBMCs were separated from roughly 9.6 ml of fresh peripheral blood using Ficoll-Paque density gradient centrifugation. Trizol reagent was used to extract total RNA, and RNA quality was then checked on an Agilent 2100 Bioanalyzer.

The TCR was taken from a woman aged 18-35 years with Graves' ophthalmopathy. Sequencing used blood. The rearrangement joined TRBV27 to TRBJ2-1; 10 central nucleotides agree with TRBD2. The CDR3 in this case is CASSPGTSVYNEQFS. The nucleotide sequence is given as TGTGCCAGCAGTCCCGGGACTAGCGTTTACAATGAGCAGTTCTCC.